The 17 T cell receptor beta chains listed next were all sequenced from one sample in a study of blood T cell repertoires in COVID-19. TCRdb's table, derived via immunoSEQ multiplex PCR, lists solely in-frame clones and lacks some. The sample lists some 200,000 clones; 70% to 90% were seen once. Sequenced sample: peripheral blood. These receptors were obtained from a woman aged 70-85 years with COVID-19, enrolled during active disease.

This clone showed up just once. CDR3 protein: CASSQKGELRNSPLHF. The DNA for the CDR3 is TGTGCCAGCAGCCAAAAGGGGGAGCTGCGGAATTCACCCCTCCACTTT. The rearrangement uses TRBV4-2 and TRBJ1-6, with D possibly TRBD1 on 6 matching bases. Germline V gives CDR1 LGHNA, CDR2 YNFKEQ. The CDR3 has 16 residues. Trimming shortened V by 2 bases and J by 7 bases, and 15 bases separated the two germline ends.

CDR3 DNA: TGTGCCAGCAGCCCACTAGCGGGAGTCCCAGATACGCAGTATTTT. This gives the protein CASSPLAGVPDTQYF. The chain links TRBV5-8 to TRBJ2-3; 11 bases map to TRBD2. The V gene's germline CDR1 is SGHTS and CDR2 YDEGEE. The V segment lost 4 bases and the J segment 4 bases; nucleotides outside the gene matches: 5. The CDR3 totals 15 residues.

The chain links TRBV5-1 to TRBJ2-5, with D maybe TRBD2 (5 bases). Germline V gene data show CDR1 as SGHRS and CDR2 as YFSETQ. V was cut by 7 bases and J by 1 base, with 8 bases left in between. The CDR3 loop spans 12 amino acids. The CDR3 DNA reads TGCGCCAGCGGTAGCGTCCAAGAGACCCAGTACTTC. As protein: CASGSVQETQYF.

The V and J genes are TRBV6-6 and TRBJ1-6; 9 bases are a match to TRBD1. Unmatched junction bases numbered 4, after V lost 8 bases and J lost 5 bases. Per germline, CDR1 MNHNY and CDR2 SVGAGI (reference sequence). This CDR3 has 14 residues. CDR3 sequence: CASAGDRDNSPLHF. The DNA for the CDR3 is TGTGCCAGCGCGGGGGACAGGGATAATTCACCCCTCCACTTT.

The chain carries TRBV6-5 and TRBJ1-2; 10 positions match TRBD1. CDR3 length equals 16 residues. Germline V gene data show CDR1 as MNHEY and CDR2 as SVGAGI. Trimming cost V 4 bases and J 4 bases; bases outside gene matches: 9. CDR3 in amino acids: CASSFLPGQGSYGYTF. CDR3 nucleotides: TGTGCCAGCAGTTTCCTACCGGGACAGGGGTCCTATGGCTACACCTTC.

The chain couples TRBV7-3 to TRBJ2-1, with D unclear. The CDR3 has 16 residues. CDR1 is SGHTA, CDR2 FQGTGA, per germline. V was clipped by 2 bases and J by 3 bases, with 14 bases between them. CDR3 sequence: CASSLGTDTLYNEQFF. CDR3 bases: TGTGCCAGCAGCTTAGGTACCGACACCCTCTACAATGAGCAGTTCTTC.

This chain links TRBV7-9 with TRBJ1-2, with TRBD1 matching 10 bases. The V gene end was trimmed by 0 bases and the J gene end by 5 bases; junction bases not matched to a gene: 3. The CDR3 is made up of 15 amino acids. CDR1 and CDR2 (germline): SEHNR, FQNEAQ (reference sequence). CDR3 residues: CASSLAGDRGYGYTF. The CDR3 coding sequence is TGTGCCAGCAGCTTAGCGGGGGACAGGGGATATGGCTACACCTTC.

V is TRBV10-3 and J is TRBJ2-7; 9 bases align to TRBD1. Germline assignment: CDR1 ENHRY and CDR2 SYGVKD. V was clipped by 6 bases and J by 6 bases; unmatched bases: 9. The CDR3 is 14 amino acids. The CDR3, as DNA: TGTGCCATCAGGCCAGGACAGGGGTCCACCGAGCAGTACTTC. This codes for CAIRPGQGSTEQYF.

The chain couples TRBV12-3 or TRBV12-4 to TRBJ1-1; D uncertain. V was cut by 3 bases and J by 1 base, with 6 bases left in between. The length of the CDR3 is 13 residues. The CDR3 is CASSFRRNTEAFF. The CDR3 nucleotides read TGTGCCAGCAGTTTCCGGAGGAACACTGAAGCTTTCTTT.

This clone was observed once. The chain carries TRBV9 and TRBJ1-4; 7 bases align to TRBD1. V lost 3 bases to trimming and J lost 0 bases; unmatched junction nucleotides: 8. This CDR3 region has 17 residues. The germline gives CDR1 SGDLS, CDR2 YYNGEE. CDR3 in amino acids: CASSADRPGATNEKLFF. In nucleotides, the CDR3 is TGTGCCAGCAGCGCGGACAGGCCAGGTGCAACTAATGAAAAACTGTTTTTT. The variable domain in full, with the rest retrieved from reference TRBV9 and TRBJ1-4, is DSGVTQTPKHLITATGQRVTLRCSPRSGDLSVYWYQQSLDQGLQFLIQYYNGEERAKGNILERFSAQQFPDLHSELNLSSLELGDSALYFCASSADRPGATNEKLFFGSGTQLSVL.

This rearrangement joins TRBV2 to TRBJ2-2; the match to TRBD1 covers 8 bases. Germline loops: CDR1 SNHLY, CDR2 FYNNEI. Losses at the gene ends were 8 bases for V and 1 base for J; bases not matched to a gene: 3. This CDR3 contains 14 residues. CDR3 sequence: CASPGQENTGELFF. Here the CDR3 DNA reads TGTGCCAGCCCGGGACAGGAGAACACCGGGGAGCTGTTTTTT.

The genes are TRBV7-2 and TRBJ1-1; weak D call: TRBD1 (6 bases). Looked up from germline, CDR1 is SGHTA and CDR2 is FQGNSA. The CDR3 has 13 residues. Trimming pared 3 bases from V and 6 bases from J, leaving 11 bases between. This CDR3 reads CASSFTDRSEAFF. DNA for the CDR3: TGTGCCAGCAGCTTTACCGACAGGTCTGAAGCTTTCTTT.

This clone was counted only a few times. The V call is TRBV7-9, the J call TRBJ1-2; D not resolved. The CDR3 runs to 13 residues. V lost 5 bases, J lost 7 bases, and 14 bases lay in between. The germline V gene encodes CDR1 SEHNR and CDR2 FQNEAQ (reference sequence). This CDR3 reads CASSATVEGGYTF. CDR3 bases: TGTGCCAGCAGCGCTACAGTGGAGGGTGGCTACACCTTC.

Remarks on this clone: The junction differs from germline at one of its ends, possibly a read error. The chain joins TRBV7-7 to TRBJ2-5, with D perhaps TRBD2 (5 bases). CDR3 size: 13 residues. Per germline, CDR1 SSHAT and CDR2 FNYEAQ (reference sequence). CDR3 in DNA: TGTGCTAGCAGCTTTGCCAGAGGGGAGACCCAGTACTTC. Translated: CASSFARGETQYF.

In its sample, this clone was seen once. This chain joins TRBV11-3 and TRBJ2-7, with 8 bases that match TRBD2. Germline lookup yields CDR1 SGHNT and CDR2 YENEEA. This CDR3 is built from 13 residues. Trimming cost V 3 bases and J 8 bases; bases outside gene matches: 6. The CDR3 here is CASSLWREAKQYF. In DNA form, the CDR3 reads TGTGCCAGCAGCTTGTGGCGGGAGGCCAAGCAGTACTTC.

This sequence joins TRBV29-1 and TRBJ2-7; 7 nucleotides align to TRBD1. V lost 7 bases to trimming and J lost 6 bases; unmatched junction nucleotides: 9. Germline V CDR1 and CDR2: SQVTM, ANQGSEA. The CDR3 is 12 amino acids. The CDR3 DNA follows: TGCAGCGCATCAACAGGGGATCGCGAGCAGTACTTC. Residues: CSASTGDREQYF.

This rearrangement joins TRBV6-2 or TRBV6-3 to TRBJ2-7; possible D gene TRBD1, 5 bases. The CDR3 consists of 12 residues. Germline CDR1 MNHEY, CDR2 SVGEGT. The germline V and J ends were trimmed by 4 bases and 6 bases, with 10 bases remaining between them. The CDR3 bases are TGTGCCAGCAGTTTAACCAGGGTCGAGCAGTACTTC. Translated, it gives CASSLTRVEQYF.